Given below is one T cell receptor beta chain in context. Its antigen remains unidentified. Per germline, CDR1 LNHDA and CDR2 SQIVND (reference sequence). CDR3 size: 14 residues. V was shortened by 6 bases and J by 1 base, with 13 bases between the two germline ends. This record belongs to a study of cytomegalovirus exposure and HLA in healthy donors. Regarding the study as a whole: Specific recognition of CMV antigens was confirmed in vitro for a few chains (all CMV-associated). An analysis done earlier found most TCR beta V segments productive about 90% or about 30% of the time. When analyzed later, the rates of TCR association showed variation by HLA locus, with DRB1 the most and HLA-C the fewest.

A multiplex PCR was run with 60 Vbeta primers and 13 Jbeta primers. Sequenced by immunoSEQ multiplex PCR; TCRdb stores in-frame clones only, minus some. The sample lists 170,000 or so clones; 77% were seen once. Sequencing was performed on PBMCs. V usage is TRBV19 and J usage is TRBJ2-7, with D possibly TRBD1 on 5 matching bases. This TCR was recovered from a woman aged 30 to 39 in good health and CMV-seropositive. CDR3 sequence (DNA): TGTGCCAGTAGACTGACGGACAATTCCTACGAGCAGTACTTC. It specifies CASRLTDNSYEQYF. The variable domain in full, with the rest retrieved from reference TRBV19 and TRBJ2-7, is DGGITQSPKYLFRKEGQNVTLSCEQNLNHDAMYWYRQDPGQGLRLIYYSQIVNDFQKGDIAEGYSVSREKKESFPLTVTSAQKNPTAFYLCASRLTDNSYEQYFGPGTRLTVT.